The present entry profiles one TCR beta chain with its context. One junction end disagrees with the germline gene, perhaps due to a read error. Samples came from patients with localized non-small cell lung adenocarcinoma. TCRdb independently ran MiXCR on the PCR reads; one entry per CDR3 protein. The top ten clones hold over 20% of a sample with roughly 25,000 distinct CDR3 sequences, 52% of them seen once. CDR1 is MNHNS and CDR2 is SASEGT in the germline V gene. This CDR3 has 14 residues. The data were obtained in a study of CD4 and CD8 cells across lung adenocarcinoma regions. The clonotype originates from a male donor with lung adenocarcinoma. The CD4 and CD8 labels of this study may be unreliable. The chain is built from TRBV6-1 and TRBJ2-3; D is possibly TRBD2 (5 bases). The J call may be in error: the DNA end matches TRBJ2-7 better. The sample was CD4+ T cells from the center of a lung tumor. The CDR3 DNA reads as TGTGCCGGCAGTGAGGGCCGTCCCACAGATACGCAGTACTTC. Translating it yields CAGSEGRPTDTQYF.